A selection of T cell receptor beta chains follows, all from one sample in a study of blood T cell repertoires in COVID-19. Sequencing used immunoSEQ multiplex PCR; TCRdb keeps in-frame clones, though not all of them. This sample has around 320,000 clones, with roughly 90% found just once. Sequencing used PBMCs or T cells enriched from blood (not recorded which). The origin of the receptors is a woman in her forties or fifties who had been exposed to COVID-19. Each CDR3 is given with its conserved first and last residue. A D gene is named only where the DNA matches it firmly. Clone size is stated in some rows and not others, as once, few, many or a class when expanded.

j_gene,v_gene,abundance,d_gene,CDR3aa,CDR3nt
TRBJ1-2,TRBV9,NA,NA,CASSAAQERHGYTF,TGTGCCAGCAGCGCCGCACAGGAGCGTCATGGCTACACCTTC
TRBJ2-2,TRBV29-1,NA,TRBD1,CSVLSRGRDTGELFF,TGCAGCGTCCTTAGCAGGGGGCGCGACACCGGGGAGCTGTTTTTT
TRBJ2-7,TRBV19,NA,TRBD1,CASSMTGDYEQYF,TGTGCCAGTAGTATGACAGGGGACTACGAGCAGTACTTC
TRBJ1-5,TRBV7-6,NA,NA,CANSARGFGPNSNQPQHF,TGTGCCAATTCGGCCAGGGGTTTTGGGCCCAATAGCAATCAGCCCCAGCATTTT
TRBJ2-1,TRBV27,NA,TRBD2,CASSLRLAGFYNEQFF,TGTGCCAGCAGTTTAAGGCTAGCGGGGTTCTACAATGAGCAGTTCTTC
TRBJ1-1,TRBV7-9,NA,NA,CASSLQQFTEAFF,TGTGCCAGCAGCCTCCAACAGTTCACTGAAGCTTTCTTT
TRBJ1-2,TRBV4-1,few,TRBD1,CASRLNRDSYGYTF,TGCGCCAGCAGGTTAAATCGGGACAGCTATGGCTACACCTTC
TRBJ1-4,TRBV5-1,few,NA,CASSFQGLGTNEKLFF,TGCGCCAGCAGCTTTCAGGGACTGGGAACTAATGAAAAACTGTTTTTT
TRBJ1-5,TRBV6-5,NA,TRBD1,CASNPTGGSQPQHF,TGTGCCAGCAATCCGACAGGGGGCAGTCAGCCCCAGCATTTT
TRBJ2-5,TRBV3-1/TRBV3-2,NA,TRBD2,CASSRGGGKTQYF,TGTGCCAGCAGTCGCGGCGGGGGGAAGACCCAGTACTTC
TRBJ2-7,TRBV7-9,NA,TRBD2,CASSLGGSGGAYEQYF,TGTGCCAGCAGCTTAGGGGGCAGCGGGGGGGCCTACGAGCAGTACTTC
TRBJ2-7,TRBV28,few,NA,CASSRQVTYEQYF,TGTGCCAGCAGTCGACAGGTGACCTACGAGCAGTACTTC
TRBJ1-5,TRBV3-1/TRBV3-2,NA,TRBD1,CASSQSTGGSSQPQHF,TGTGCCAGCAGCCAATCGACAGGGGGTAGTAGTCAGCCCCAGCATTTT
TRBJ2-7,TRBV5-4,NA,NA,CASSLGQTEQYF,TGTGCCAGCAGCTTGGGACAGACCGAGCAGTACTTC
TRBJ2-1,TRBV5-1,few,TRBD1,CASSVTGDRTYNEQFF,TGCGCCAGCAGCGTAACAGGGGACCGCACCTACAATGAGCAGTTCTTC
TRBJ1-1,TRBV15,NA,TRBD1,CATSREYGTGGAGRRTEAFF,TGTGCCACCAGCAGAGAGTATGGGACAGGGGGCGCAGGTCGGAGAACTGAAGCTTTCTTT
TRBJ2-7,TRBV28,NA,NA,CASSHMLGREPYEQYF,TGTGCCAGCAGCCACATGTTGGGACGGGAGCCCTACGAGCAGTACTTC